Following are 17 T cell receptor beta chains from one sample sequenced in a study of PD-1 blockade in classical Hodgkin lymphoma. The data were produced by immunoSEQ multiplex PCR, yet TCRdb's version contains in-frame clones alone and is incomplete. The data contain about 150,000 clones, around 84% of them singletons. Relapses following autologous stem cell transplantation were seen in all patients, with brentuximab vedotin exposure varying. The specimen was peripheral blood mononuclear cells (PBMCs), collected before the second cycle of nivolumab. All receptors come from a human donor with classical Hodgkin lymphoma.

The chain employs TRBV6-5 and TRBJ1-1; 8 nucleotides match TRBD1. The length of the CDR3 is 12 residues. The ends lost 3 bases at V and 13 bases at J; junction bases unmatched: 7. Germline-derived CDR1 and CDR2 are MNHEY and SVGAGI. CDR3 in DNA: TGTGCCAGCAGTTATTGGGGACAGGCCGTTTTCTTT. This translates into CASSYWGQAVFF.

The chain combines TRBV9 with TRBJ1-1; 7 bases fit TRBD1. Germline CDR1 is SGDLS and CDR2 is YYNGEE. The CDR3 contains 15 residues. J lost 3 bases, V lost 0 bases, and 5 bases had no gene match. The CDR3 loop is CASSVGDRRDTEAFF. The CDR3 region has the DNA TGTGCCAGCAGCGTAGGGGACAGAAGAGACACTGAAGCTTTCTTT. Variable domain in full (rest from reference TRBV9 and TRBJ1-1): DSGVTQTPKHLITATGQRVTLRCSPRSGDLSVYWYQQSLDQGLQFLIQYYNGEERAKGNILERFSAQQFPDLHSELNLSSLELGDSALYFCASSVGDRRDTEAFFGQGTRLTVV.

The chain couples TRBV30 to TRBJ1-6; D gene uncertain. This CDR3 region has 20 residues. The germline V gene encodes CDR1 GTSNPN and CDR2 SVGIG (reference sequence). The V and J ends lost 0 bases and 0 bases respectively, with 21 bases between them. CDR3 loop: CAWSVGRSFTTSSYNSPLHF. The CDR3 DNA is TGTGCCTGGAGTGTAGGCCGGAGCTTCACTACGAGCTCCTATAATTCACCCCTCCACTTT.

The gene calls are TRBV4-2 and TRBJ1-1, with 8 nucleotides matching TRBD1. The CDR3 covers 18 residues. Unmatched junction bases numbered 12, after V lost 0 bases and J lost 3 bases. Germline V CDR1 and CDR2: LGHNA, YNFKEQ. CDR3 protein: CASSQDQGQTGVDTEAFF. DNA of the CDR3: TGTGCCAGCAGCCAAGATCAAGGGCAGACAGGGGTGGACACTGAAGCTTTCTTT.

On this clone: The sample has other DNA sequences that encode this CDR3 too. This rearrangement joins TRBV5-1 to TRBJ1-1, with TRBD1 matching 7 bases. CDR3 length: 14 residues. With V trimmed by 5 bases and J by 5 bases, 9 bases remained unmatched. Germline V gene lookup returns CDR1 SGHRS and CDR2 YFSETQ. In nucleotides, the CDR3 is TGCGCCAGCAGTCCGACAGGGCTGGGGACTGAAGCTTTCTTT. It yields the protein CASSPTGLGTEAFF.

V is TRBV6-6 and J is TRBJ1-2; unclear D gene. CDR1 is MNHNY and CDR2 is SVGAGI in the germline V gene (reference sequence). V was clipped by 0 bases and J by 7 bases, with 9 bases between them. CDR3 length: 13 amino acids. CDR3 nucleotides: TGTGCCAGCAGTTACTCAACTGGGGTTGGCTACACCTTC. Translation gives CASSYSTGVGYTF.

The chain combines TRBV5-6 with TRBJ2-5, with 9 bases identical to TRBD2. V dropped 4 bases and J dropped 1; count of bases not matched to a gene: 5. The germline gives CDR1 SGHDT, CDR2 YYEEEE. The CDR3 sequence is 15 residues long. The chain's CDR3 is CASSPAGGAQETQYF. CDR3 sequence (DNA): TGTGCCAGCAGCCCCGCGGGGGGGGCCCAAGAGACCCAGTACTTC.

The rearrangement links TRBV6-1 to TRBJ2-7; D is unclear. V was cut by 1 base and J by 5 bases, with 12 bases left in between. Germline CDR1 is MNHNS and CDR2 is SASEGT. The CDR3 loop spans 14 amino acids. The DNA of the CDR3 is TGTGCCAGCAGTGAAGAGGCCTTCATGGACGAGCAGTACTTC. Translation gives CASSEEAFMDEQYF.

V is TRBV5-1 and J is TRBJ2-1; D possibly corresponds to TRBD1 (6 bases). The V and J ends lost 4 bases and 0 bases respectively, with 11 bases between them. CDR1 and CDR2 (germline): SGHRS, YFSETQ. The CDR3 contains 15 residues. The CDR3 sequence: CASSPQGTSYNEQFF. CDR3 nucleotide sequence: TGCGCCAGCAGCCCCCAGGGGACCTCCTACAATGAGCAGTTCTTC.

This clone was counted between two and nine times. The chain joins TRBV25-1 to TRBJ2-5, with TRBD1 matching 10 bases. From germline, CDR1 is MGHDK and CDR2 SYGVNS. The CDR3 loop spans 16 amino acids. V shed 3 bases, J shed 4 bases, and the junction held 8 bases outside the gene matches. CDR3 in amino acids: CASSETGTGARETQYF. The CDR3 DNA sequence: TGTGCCAGCAGTGAGACCGGGACAGGGGCGCGAGAGACCCAGTACTTC. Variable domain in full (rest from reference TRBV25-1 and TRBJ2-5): EADIYQTPRYLVIGTGKKITLECSQTMGHDKMYWYQQDPGMELHLIHYSYGVNSTEKGDLSSESTVSRIRTEHFPLTLESARPSHTSQYLCASSETGTGARETQYFGPGTRLLVL.

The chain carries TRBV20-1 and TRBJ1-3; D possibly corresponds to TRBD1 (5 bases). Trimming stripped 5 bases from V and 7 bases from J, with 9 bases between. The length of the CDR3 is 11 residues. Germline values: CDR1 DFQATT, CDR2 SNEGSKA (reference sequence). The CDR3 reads CSALGVNTIYF. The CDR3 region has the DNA TGCAGTGCTTTAGGGGTCAACACCATATATTTT.

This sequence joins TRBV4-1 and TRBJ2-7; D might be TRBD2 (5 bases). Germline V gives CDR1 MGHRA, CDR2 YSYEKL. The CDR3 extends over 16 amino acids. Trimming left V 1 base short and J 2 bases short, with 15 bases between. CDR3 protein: CASSQGPGLSPYEQYF. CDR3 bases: TGCGCCAGCAGCCAAGGCCCCGGACTCAGTCCCTACGAGCAGTACTTC.

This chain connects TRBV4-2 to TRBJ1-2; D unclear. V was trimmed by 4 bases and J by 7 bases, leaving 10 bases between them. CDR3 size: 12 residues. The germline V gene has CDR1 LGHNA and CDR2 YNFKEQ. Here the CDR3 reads CASSPRFSGYTF. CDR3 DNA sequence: TGTGCCAGCAGCCCCCGTTTCTCTGGCTACACCTTC.

CDR3 protein: CASSQAWTAGAKNIQYF. CDR3 coding DNA: TGCGCCAGCAGCCAAGCCTGGACAGCCGGAGCCAAAAACATTCAGTACTTC. The gene calls are TRBV4-1 and TRBJ2-4, with D maybe TRBD1 (6 bases). The CDR3 contains 17 residues. CDR1 and CDR2 from the germline V gene are MGHRA and YSYEKL. Trimming pared 1 base from V and 0 bases from J, leaving 13 bases between.

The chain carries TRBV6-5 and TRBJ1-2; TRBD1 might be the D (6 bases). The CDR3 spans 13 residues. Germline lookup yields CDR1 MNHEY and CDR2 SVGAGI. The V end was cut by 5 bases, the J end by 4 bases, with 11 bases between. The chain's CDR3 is CASSTQGVYGYTF. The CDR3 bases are TGTGCCAGCAGTACACAGGGCGTCTATGGCTACACCTTC.

The CDR3 DNA is TGTGCCATCAGTGTTGGGTATTCGCGGACCGGGGAGCTGTTTTTT. Residues: CAISVGYSRTGELFF. The chain links TRBV10-3 to TRBJ2-2; D uncertain. The ends were cut back, 4 bases at V and 5 bases at J, with 14 bases in the middle. The V gene's germline CDR1 is ENHRY and CDR2 SYGVKD. This CDR3 has 15 amino acids.

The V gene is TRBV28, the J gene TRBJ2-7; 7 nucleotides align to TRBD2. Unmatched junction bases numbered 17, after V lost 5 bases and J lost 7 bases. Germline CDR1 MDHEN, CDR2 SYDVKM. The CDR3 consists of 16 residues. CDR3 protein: CASSPLPSSGGGEQYF. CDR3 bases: TGTGCCAGCAGTCCCCTCCCCTCTTCGGGGGGAGGTGAGCAGTACTTC.